This T cell receptor (beta chain) was sequenced in a study of T cell repertoires in cytomegalovirus infection. Study summary: HLA-B-restricted CMV epitopes that are well studied, plus recently identified HLA-C-restricted ones, were used by the study. It can be stated that public TCR beta signatures indicated CMV infection as well as a matching HLA type. Study-level results: HLA-C-restricted CMV-specific TCR beta clonotypes prevailed in the ex vivo response.

This clonotype turned up a few times. Its antigen is not identified. A read error may account for a junction end that differs from germline. TCRdb reanalysed the reads using MiXCR and keeps one entry per CDR3 protein. This table holds 700,000 to 850,000 distinct CDR3 sequences, approximately 29% found once. Germline V gives CDR1 ENHRY, CDR2 SYGVKD. The CDR3 sequence is 14 residues long. The TCR sequence derives from a human donor in good health (CMV status not recorded). Some clones in this sample may be carry-over from other donors' samples. The input for sequencing was cultured CD8+ T cells from PBMCs, taken from culture after CMV antigen stimulation. V and J are TRBV10-3 and TRBJ1-4; D uncertain. CDR3 nucleotides: TGTGCCATCGGTGACAAGGCTGGTGATGAAAAACTGTTTTTT. It specifies CAIGDKAGDEKLFF.